These 14 T cell receptor beta chains originate from one sample sequenced in a study of memory CD4+ T cells and cytomegalovirus serostatus. The method was immunoSEQ multiplex PCR; TCRdb's version includes in-frame clones alone and lacks a portion of them. The table has about 50,000 clones, 82% seen once. Single viable CD3+CD4+CD8-CD45RO+ cells were sorted as the memory CD4+ T cells. The sequenced sample consisted of memory CD4+ T cells from blood. The receptor source for this set is an adult in good health and CMV-seronegative.

J is TRBJ1-6 and V is TRBV18; the D gene is possibly TRBD1 (6 bases). The CDR3 runs to 16 residues. Trimming took off 2 bases at V and 7 bases at J, with 15 bases between the two ends. Germline V gene data show CDR1 as KGHSH and CDR2 as LQKENI. This chain's CDR3 is CASSPGSAGANSPLHF. CDR3 coding DNA: TGTGCCAGCTCACCAGGGTCGGCAGGGGCAAATTCACCCCTCCACTTT.

The rearrangement uses TRBV9 and TRBJ2-7, with D tentatively TRBD2 (6 bases). The CDR3 runs to 15 residues. V was clipped by 0 bases and J by 1 base, with 11 bases between them. Germline-derived CDR1 and CDR2 are SGDLS and YYNGEE. The CDR3 DNA sequence: TGTGCCAGCAGCGTAGAAGCGGGTGCATCCTACGAGCAGTACTTC. This codes for CASSVEAGASYEQYF. Supplemented by reference TRBV9 and TRBJ2-7, the full variable domain reads DSGVTQTPKHLITATGQRVTLRCSPRSGDLSVYWYQQSLDQGLQFLIQYYNGEERAKGNILERFSAQQFPDLHSELNLSSLELGDSALYFCASSVEAGASYEQYFGPGTRLTVT.

V usage is TRBV11-2 and J usage is TRBJ2-7, with D possibly being TRBD1 or TRBD2 (5 bases each). CDR3 size: 16 residues. The germline V and J ends were trimmed by 5 bases and 2 bases, with 19 bases remaining between them. Germline values: CDR1 SGHAT, CDR2 FQNNGV. The CDR3 reads CASSVPPGQTTYEQYF. CDR3 nucleotide sequence: TGTGCCAGCAGCGTCCCACCGGGGCAGACCACCTACGAGCAGTACTTC. Drawing the rest from reference TRBV11-2 and TRBJ2-7, the complete variable domain is EAGVAQSPRYKIIEKRQSVAFWCNPISGHATLYWYQQILGQGPKLLIQFQNNGVVDDSQLPKDRFSAERLKGVDSTLKIQPAKLEDSAVYLCASSVPPGQTTYEQYFGPGTRLTVT.

The chain carries TRBV14 and TRBJ1-2, with 7 bases matching TRBD1. CDR3 length: 16 residues. CDR1 is SGHDN and CDR2 is FVKESK in the germline V gene. The trim removed 0 bases at V and 4 bases at J, leaving 8 bases unmatched. CDR3 DNA: TGTGCCAGCAGCCAAGATCTCAGGACAGGAACCTATGGCTACACCTTC. Protein: CASSQDLRTGTYGYTF.

The chain has TRBV5-1 and TRBJ1-2; TRBD1 agrees at 10 bases. The CDR3 runs 17 residues. Germline CDR1 SGHRS, CDR2 YFSETQ. Unmatched junction bases numbered 5, after V lost 0 bases and J lost 0 bases. Here the CDR3 reads CASSLGDRGEPNYGYTF. In nucleotides, the CDR3 is TGCGCCAGCAGCTTGGGGGACAGGGGCGAACCTAACTATGGCTACACCTTC.

This chain links TRBV6-1 with TRBJ2-7; weak D call: TRBD1 (6 bases). Germline CDR1 is MNHNS and CDR2 is SASEGT. Trimming pared 6 bases from V and 4 bases from J, leaving 16 bases between. The CDR3 is 14 amino acids. The CDR3 bases are TGTGCCAGCAGCCTGGTTCAGGGGAGTTACGAGCAGTACTTC. This codes for CASSLVQGSYEQYF.

The sample holds a few counts of this clone. The chain recombines TRBV9 with TRBJ1-1, with TRBD1 matching over 7 bases. The V segment lost 0 bases and the J segment 1 base; nucleotides outside the gene matches: 6. Per the germline V gene, CDR1 is SGDLS and CDR2 is YYNGEE. This CDR3 has 16 residues. CDR3 nucleotide sequence: TGTGCCAGCAGCGTAGCGGAGGGGGCATGGAACACTGAAGCTTTCTTT. Amino acids: CASSVAEGAWNTEAFF.

This rearrangement joins TRBV9 to TRBJ2-5; D is ambiguous. The CDR3 runs 13 residues. The V end lost 0 bases, the J end lost 1 base, and 4 bases lay between the germline ends. Looked up from germline, CDR1 is SGDLS and CDR2 is YYNGEE. The CDR3: CASSVGGQETQYF. In nucleotides, the CDR3 is TGTGCCAGCAGCGTAGGAGGCCAAGAGACCCAGTACTTC.

The chain recombines TRBV6-5 with TRBJ1-5; D possibly corresponds to TRBD1 (5 bases). V was trimmed by 7 bases and J by 7 bases, leaving 17 bases between them. CDR1 is MNHEY and CDR2 is SVGAGI in the germline V gene. The CDR3 loop spans 14 amino acids. CDR3 nucleotide sequence: TGTGCCAGCACCCAAGCGGGGGGTGGACAGCCCCAGCATTTT. It yields the protein CASTQAGGGQPQHF.

In its sample, this clone was seen a few times. The V call is TRBV6-1, the J call TRBJ1-2; D is uncertain. Trimming stripped 1 base from V and 3 bases from J, with 12 bases between. Germline V gene lookup returns CDR1 MNHNS and CDR2 SASEGT. The CDR3 loop spans 15 amino acids. The CDR3 DNA reads as TGTGCCAGCAGTGAAGGTCGAGGGTTGGACTATGGCTACACCTTC. Protein product: CASSEGRGLDYGYTF.

The V and J genes are TRBV27 and TRBJ2-7; weak D call: TRBD1 (6 bases). Looked up from germline, CDR1 is MNHEY and CDR2 is SMNVEV (reference sequence). The V gene lost 6 bases and the J gene lost 6 bases, with 18 bases spanning the gap. The CDR3 runs to 14 residues. The CDR3 DNA reads TGTGCCAGCAGCAGGGGCGACACAATACCCGAGCAGTACTTC. This encodes CASSRGDTIPEQYF.

This chain joins TRBV6-1 and TRBJ1-6; TRBD1 might be the D (6 bases). CDR3 size: 18 residues. The germline gives CDR1 MNHNS, CDR2 SASEGT. With 3 bases removed from V and 0 bases from J, the gap between germline ends came to 15 bases. Here the CDR3 reads CASSDGGGRSSYNSPLHF. The CDR3 DNA follows: TGTGCCAGCAGTGATGGAGGGGGTCGGAGCTCCTATAATTCACCCCTCCACTTT.

The chain employs TRBV11-2 and TRBJ1-1; D gene uncertain. The CDR3 is made up of 18 amino acids. The ends were cut back, 4 bases at V and 2 bases at J, with 23 bases in the middle. CDR1 SGHAT and CDR2 FQNNGV come from the germline V gene. For the CDR3, the DNA is TGTGCCAGCAGCTCGATTTTCAGGACGGGAGAGTCAAACACTGAAGCTTTCTTT. Protein: CASSSIFRTGESNTEAFF.

This sequence joins TRBV28 and TRBJ2-7, with D unclear. The CDR3 sequence is 14 residues long. Trimming removed 4 bases from V and 3 bases from J, with 13 bases in between. The germline V gene encodes CDR1 MDHEN and CDR2 SYDVKM. The CDR3 DNA reads as TGTGCCAGCAGTTCGAGGACCGGCGGCTACGAGCAGTACTTC. Its protein is CASSSRTGGYEQYF.